This entry features one T cell receptor beta chain sequence. The junction departs from germline at one end; a sequencing error may be responsible. The CDR3 has 13 residues. The V gene's germline CDR1 is DFQATT and CDR2 SNEGSKA (reference sequence). Axillary draining lymph nodes of breast cancer patients supplied the node samples. TCRdb independently ran MiXCR on the multiplex PCR reads; one entry per CDR3 protein. The sample has under 350,000 distinct CDR3 sequences; around 30% are singletons. This sample is drawn from a study of breast tumors, draining lymph nodes, adjacent tissues. Specimen: axillary lymph node tissue. V is TRBV20-1 and J is TRBJ2-5; 7 positions agree with TRBD1. The receptor comes from a female donor with breast cancer. Some clones in this sample may be carry-over from other donors' samples. This CDR3 reads CSYTEQGKESQYF. Here the CDR3 DNA reads TGCAGCTACACCGAACAGGGGAAAGAGAGCCAGTACTTC.